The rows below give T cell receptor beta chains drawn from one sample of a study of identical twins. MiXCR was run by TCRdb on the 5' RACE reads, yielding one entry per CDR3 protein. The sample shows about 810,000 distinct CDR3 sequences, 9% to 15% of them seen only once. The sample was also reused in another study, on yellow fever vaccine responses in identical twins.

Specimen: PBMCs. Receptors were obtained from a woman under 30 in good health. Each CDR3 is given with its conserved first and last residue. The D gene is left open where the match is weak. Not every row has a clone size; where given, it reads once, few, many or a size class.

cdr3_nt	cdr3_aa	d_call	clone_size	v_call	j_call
TGTGCCAGCAGCCAAAAGCGGGGCAGCCGACTAGATTACAATGAGCAGTTCTTC	CASSQKRGSRLDYNEQFF	TRBD2	few	TRBV14	TRBJ2-1
TGTGCCAGCAGCCGAACCCCCAAACAGGCGGAAAAACTGTTTTTT	CASSRTPKQAEKLFF	.	few	TRBV13	TRBJ1-4
TGTGCCAGCAGTCCCGGATCCCCCCCTGAAGCTTTCTTT	CASSPGSPPEAFF	.	few	TRBV12-3/TRBV12-4	TRBJ1-1
TGTGCCAGCAGCCCCCTGGACAGGCAACCCCAAGAGACCCAGTACTTC	CASSPLDRQPQETQYF	TRBD1	.	TRBV12-3/TRBV12-4	TRBJ2-5
TGTGCCAGCAGTTTATATGGGGGGTACGAGCAGTACTTC	CASSLYGGYEQYF	.	many	TRBV12-3/TRBV12-4	TRBJ2-7
TGTGCCAGCAGTGCTCAGGGAAACACCGGGGAGCTGTTTTTT	CASSAQGNTGELFF	.	many	TRBV12-3/TRBV12-4	TRBJ2-2
TGCAGTGCTAACGATTGGGATACGCAGTATTTT	CSANDWDTQYF	.	few	TRBV20-1	TRBJ2-3
TGCAGCGTCCCGGGACAGGGGATAGCTGAAGCTTTCTTT	CSVPGQGIAEAFF	TRBD1	few	TRBV29-1	TRBJ1-1
TGTGCCAGCAGTGAAGAGGGGGGGTTCAAAAACATTCAGTACTTC	CASSEEGGFKNIQYF	.	.	TRBV6-1	TRBJ2-4
TGTGCCAGCCTGAGGGACAGCTTTGAGGGCTACACCTTC	CASLRDSFEGYTF	TRBD1	.	TRBV2	TRBJ1-2
TGTGCCAGCAGCCCTTCCCGACTAGCGGGAGCCGGGGAGCTGTTTTTT	CASSPSRLAGAGELFF	TRBD2	few	TRBV11-3	TRBJ2-2
TGCAGTGCTAGCCGCGTAGGGGGGACTAGGGCCTTGGGAGAGCAGTTCTTC	CSASRVGGTRALGEQFF	TRBD2	few	TRBV20-1	TRBJ2-1
TGTGCCAGCAGTTTTCAGGTCTACGAGCAGTACTTC	CASSFQVYEQYF	.	.	TRBV12-3/TRBV12-4	TRBJ2-7
TGTGCCAGCAGTGTTTGGGGACAGGGGGCGTTTGAGCAGTTCTTC	CASSVWGQGAFEQFF	TRBD1	.	TRBV7-2	TRBJ2-1
TGTGCCAGCAGCGGACAGGTTTCTTCCTACGAGCAGTACTTC	CASSGQVSSYEQYF	.	few	TRBV9	TRBJ2-7
TGTGCCAGCAGCCCTTCGGACAGCTCTGGGGCCAACGTCCTGACTTTC	CASSPSDSSGANVLTF	.	few	TRBV7-6	TRBJ2-6
TGTGCCAGCAGCCCGACCCTATCGGGCTATGGCTACACCTTC	CASSPTLSGYGYTF	.	few	TRBV7-6	TRBJ1-2
TGTGCCAGCAGCTTAGAGGGGCAAACTGGAAACACCATATATTTT	CASSLEGQTGNTIYF	.	few	TRBV11-2	TRBJ1-3
TGCAGCGTTGAACAGGGGCAGGGCCTCTATGGCTACACCTTC	CSVEQGQGLYGYTF	.	few	TRBV29-1	TRBJ1-2
TGCAGTGCTAGAGATCAATGGGCGGGAGTAAAAAACATTCAGTACTTC	CSARDQWAGVKNIQYF	TRBD2	few	TRBV20-1	TRBJ2-4
TGTGCCACCAGTGATTTGCGAACTACGGGGACAGGTGTCTACAATGAGCAGTTCTTC	CATSDLRTTGTGVYNEQFF	TRBD1	many	TRBV24-1	TRBJ2-1
TGTGCCAGCAGTTACCAAAGAGTGGGGACAGGGGAGGGGGCCTACGAGCAGTACTTC	CASSYQRVGTGEGAYEQYF	TRBD1	.	TRBV6-5	TRBJ2-7
TGCAGCGTTGCCCTCATGGGGAAAATGACCGGGGAGCTGTTTTTT	CSVALMGKMTGELFF	.	few	TRBV29-1	TRBJ2-2
TGTGCCAGCAGCTATCTTCCGGGACAGCGATACAATGAGCAGTTCTTC	CASSYLPGQRYNEQFF	TRBD1	few	TRBV7-3	TRBJ2-1
TGTGCCAGCAGGGAACAGGGGTATAGCAATCAGCCCCAGCATTTT	CASREQGYSNQPQHF	TRBD1	.	TRBV2	TRBJ1-5
TGTGCCAGCAGTTTAGGACAGGGGGATAGTAATTCACCCCTCCACTTT	CASSLGQGDSNSPLHF	TRBD1	many	TRBV6-5	TRBJ1-6
TGTGCCAGCAGTTACACCCCCGGACTAGCGACAGATACGCAGTATTTT	CASSYTPGLATDTQYF	TRBD2	few	TRBV6-5	TRBJ2-3
TGTGCCAGCAGCGTAACTAGCGGGAGTGAGCAGTACTTC	CASSVTSGSEQYF	TRBD2	.	TRBV9	TRBJ2-7
TGTGCCAGCTCAGCCTCAGTATGGGGTCAGCCCCAGCATTTT	CASSASVWGQPQHF	.	few	TRBV27	TRBJ1-5
TGTGCCAGCAGCGCCGACTTCCAGGGGGTCAATGAGCAGTTCTTC	CASSADFQGVNEQFF	TRBD1	.	TRBV9	TRBJ2-1
TGTGCCAGCAGGGACGGGGTTAGCACAGATACGCAGTATTTT	CASRDGVSTDTQYF	.	few	TRBV6-1	TRBJ2-3
TGTGCCAGCAGCTTAGTCGCCGGGCCAAAAGGGAATGAGCAGTTCTTC	CASSLVAGPKGNEQFF	.	.	TRBV7-8	TRBJ2-1
TGTGCCAGCAGCGCGGGCCTTGAATCCGACGAGCAGTACTTC	CASSAGLESDEQYF	.	.	TRBV7-9	TRBJ2-7
TGTGCCAGTAGGCCGGGACAGGGCTCCGAGCAGTACTTC	CASRPGQGSEQYF	TRBD1	.	TRBV19	TRBJ2-7
TGCAGCGTTGGTACAGGGGGCTGGGAGACCCAGTACTTC	CSVGTGGWETQYF	TRBD1	.	TRBV29-1	TRBJ2-5
TGTGCCAGCAGTTTAAGGGAGCGGGTTGAGACCCAGTACTTC	CASSLRERVETQYF	.	few	TRBV12-3/TRBV12-4	TRBJ2-5
TGCAGTGCTAGAGATCAGGGACTAGCGGGAGTTCTCAGCTACAATGAGCAGTTCTTC	CSARDQGLAGVLSYNEQFF	TRBD2	many	TRBV20-1	TRBJ2-1
TGTGCCAGCAGCCCACGACAGGCAAGCACCGGGGAGCTGTTTTTT	CASSPRQASTGELFF	.	few	TRBV7-6	TRBJ2-2
TGTGCCAGCAGTTCCGGGGGGCCAGAGACCCAGTACTTC	CASSSGGPETQYF	.	few	TRBV28	TRBJ2-5
TGTGCCAGCAACCAGGGACTAGCGGTTTTTGAGCAGTTCTTC	CASNQGLAVFEQFF	TRBD2	few	TRBV6-1	TRBJ2-1
TGCAGTGCCGAATACTCAGCCTCCTACAATGAGCAGTTCTTC	CSAEYSASYNEQFF	.	many	TRBV20-1	TRBJ2-1
TGTGCCAGCAGTTACCGGACTATCAACACCGGGGAGCTGTTTTTT	CASSYRTINTGELFF	.	few	TRBV6-2/TRBV6-3	TRBJ2-2
TGTGCCAGTAGTATAACTCGTGTCGTGAACACCGGGGAGCTGTTTTTT	CASSITRVVNTGELFF	.	.	TRBV19	TRBJ2-2
TGTGCCAGCAGCCAAAGCCTAGCGGTCTACAATGAGCAGTTCTTC	CASSQSLAVYNEQFF	TRBD2	.	TRBV4-2	TRBJ2-1
TGTGCCACCAGTGATTTTTCGTGGACAGGGAAGTTCTTC	CATSDFSWTGKFF	TRBD1	many	TRBV24-1	TRBJ2-1
TGTGCCATCGAGGGACAGGGGAAAATGCAGTACTTC	CAIEGQGKMQYF	TRBD1	many	TRBV10-3	TRBJ2-7
TGCGCCAGCAGTAAGCGGGCAGGGGAAACAGATACGCAGTATTTT	CASSKRAGETDTQYF	.	.	TRBV23-1	TRBJ2-3
TGTGCCAGCAGCCCCCTTCGGGAGGTCAAAGGGTTCTTC	CASSPLREVKGFF	TRBD2	.	TRBV11-2	TRBJ2-1
TGTGCCATCAGTGGCCGGACAGGGAACTACGAGCAGTACTTC	CAISGRTGNYEQYF	TRBD1	.	TRBV10-3	TRBJ2-7
TGCGCCAGCGGGGGCGGGGGACCCCCCAATGAGCAGTTCTTC	CASGGGGPPNEQFF	.	few	TRBV5-1	TRBJ2-1
TGCGCCAGCAGCGGGACAAACGTATACAATGAGCAGTTCTTC	CASSGTNVYNEQFF	.	many	TRBV5-1	TRBJ2-1
TGTGCCAGCAGCCAGGGAGGACTAGCGGGAGGGGGTTCGACAGATACGCAGTATTTT	CASSQGGLAGGGSTDTQYF	TRBD2	.	TRBV5-6	TRBJ2-3
TGTGCCAGCAGTCTTCAATCCGGCGAAACTGAAGCTTTCTTT	CASSLQSGETEAFF	.	.	TRBV6-1	TRBJ1-1
TGTGCCAGCAGTTTACCCGGCGGCACCAACTCCTACGAGCAGTACTTC	CASSLPGGTNSYEQYF	.	few	TRBV28	TRBJ2-7
TGCGCCAGCAGTATAAGCGGGGGGGCCTATAGCACAGATACGCAGTATTTT	CASSISGGAYSTDTQYF	TRBD2	.	TRBV5-1	TRBJ2-3